These 14 T cell receptor beta chains came from one sample sequenced in a study of cytomegalovirus exposure and HLA in healthy donors. Produced via immunoSEQ multiplex PCR; TCRdb's table is partial and in-frame only. Here the sample spans 150,000 to 200,000 clones, 84% being singletons. Sequencing was carried out using PBMCs. The source is a woman between 18 and 30 years old in good health and CMV-seropositive.

On this clone itself: At one end the junction does not follow the germline gene, possibly because of a read error. The chain has TRBV19 and TRBJ2-2; D possibly corresponds to TRBD1 (7 bases). The V gene's germline CDR1 is LNHDA and CDR2 SQIVND (reference sequence). The CDR3 is 15 amino acids. In nucleotides, the CDR3 is TGTGCCAGCAGTATAACGGGCAGGGGGGCCGGGGAGCTGTTTTTT. This gives the protein CASSITGRGAGELFF.

V gene TRBV27 combines with J gene TRBJ2-3; TRBD2 agrees at 16 bases. V trimming: 4 bases; J trimming: 5 bases; junction bases outside the gene matches: 9. CDR1 is MNHEY, CDR2 SMNVEV, per germline (reference sequence). This CDR3 is built from 18 residues. The CDR3 spells CASSSGLAGGLRIDTQYF. In nucleotides, the CDR3 is TGTGCCAGCAGTTCGGGACTAGCGGGGGGGCTTAGGATAGATACGCAGTATTTT.

This clone has just a few counts. This rearrangement joins TRBV4-3 to TRBJ1-6, with no clear D. Germline V gene lookup returns CDR1 LGHNA and CDR2 YSLEER. The CDR3 has 13 amino acids. Deletions cut 1 base from V and 10 bases from J, with 8 bases between. CDR3 nucleotide sequence: TGCGCCAGCAGCCAAGTTGCGGGATCACCCCTCCACTTT. Translated: CASSQVAGSPLHF.

The chain links TRBV5-1 to TRBJ2-7, with 9 bases aligning to TRBD2. The trim removed 4 bases at V and 1 base at J, leaving 9 bases unmatched. Germline V gene sequence: CDR1 SGHRS, CDR2 YFSETQ. The CDR3 is 16 residues long. CDR3 nucleotide sequence: TGCGCCAGCAGCCTGGAGGGTAGCGGGGGATCCTACGAGCAGTACTTC. The encoded protein is CASSLEGSGGSYEQYF.

The chain carries TRBV19 and TRBJ2-7; TRBD2 is a possible D gene (6 bases). V lost 9 bases and J 1 base, leaving 22 bases between the germline ends. Looked up from germline, CDR1 is LNHDA and CDR2 is SQIVND (reference sequence). The CDR3 runs to 16 residues. This chain's CDR3 is CASQNGTSGRSYEQYF. The CDR3 nucleotides read TGTGCCAGCCAAAACGGGACCTCAGGGAGGTCCTACGAGCAGTACTTC.

The rearrangement links TRBV11-2 to TRBJ1-1, with D possibly matching TRBD1 (5 bases). Trimming shortened V by 5 bases and J by 5 bases, and 24 bases separated the two germline ends. This CDR3 has 17 residues. Germline V gene data show CDR1 as SGHAT and CDR2 as FQNNGV. The CDR3 sequence: CASSPEGTQRALTEAFF. The CDR3 DNA reads TGTGCCAGCAGCCCGGAGGGGACTCAGCGCGCTCTGACTGAAGCTTTCTTT.

This clone was seen only once. The gene calls are TRBV20-1 and TRBJ2-5; D is ambiguous. V lost 3 bases and J 5 bases, leaving 7 bases between the germline ends. CDR1 DFQATT and CDR2 SNEGSKA come from the germline V gene (reference sequence). This CDR3 spans 11 amino acids. The chain's CDR3 is CSASPSETQYF. CDR3 coding DNA: TGCAGTGCTAGCCCTTCGGAGACCCAGTACTTC.

The chain carries TRBV4-3 and TRBJ2-2; a possible D gene is TRBD1 (6 bases). Trimming took off 3 bases at V and 0 bases at J, with 8 bases between the two ends. CDR3 size: 15 residues. The V gene's germline CDR1 is LGHNA and CDR2 YSLEER. For the CDR3, the DNA is TGCGCCAGCAGCCACGGGACACCGAACACCGGGGAGCTGTTTTTT. This codes for CASSHGTPNTGELFF.

V usage is TRBV20-1 and J usage is TRBJ2-7; TRBD1 aligns across 9 bases. This CDR3 spans 11 amino acids. V shed 5 bases and J 7 bases; nucleotides not matched to a gene: 3. Germline V gives CDR1 DFQATT, CDR2 SNEGSKA (reference sequence). CDR3 coding DNA: TGCAGTGCTGGGACAGGGAAAGAGCAGTACTTC. Translation: CSAGTGKEQYF.

This clone was counted once. This chain uses TRBV6-6 with TRBJ1-1; D gene unclear. Trimming pared 6 bases from V and 5 bases from J, leaving 22 bases between. This CDR3 is 16 amino acids long. The germline gives CDR1 MNHNY, CDR2 SVGAGI (reference sequence). The CDR3 spells CASRLRAAREKTEAFF. The CDR3 DNA follows: TGTGCCAGCAGGCTACGGGCAGCGCGGGAGAAAACTGAAGCTTTCTTT.

This clone was seen only once. The chain carries TRBV6-5 and TRBJ1-2; unclear D gene. The CDR3 is 14 residues long. V lost 0 bases to trimming and J lost 4 bases, with 9 bases between them. From germline, CDR1 is MNHEY and CDR2 SVGAGI. The CDR3 loop is CASSYSNSFYGYTF. The DNA of the CDR3 is TGTGCCAGCAGTTACTCGAACAGCTTCTATGGCTACACCTTC.

This chain links TRBV29-1 with TRBJ2-7; a possible D gene is TRBD1 (6 bases). The germline CDR1 and CDR2 sequences are SQVTM and ANQGSEA. Trimming removed 6 bases at V and 0 bases at J, with 12 bases between. CDR3 length: 13 residues. CDR3 protein: CSVKTGDSYEQYF. The CDR3 DNA sequence: TGCAGCGTGAAGACAGGCGACTCCTACGAGCAGTACTTC.

The chain links TRBV12-5 to TRBJ2-1; TRBD1 agrees at 9 bases. CDR3 length: 14 residues. V lost 5 bases, J lost 8 bases, and 7 bases stayed unmatched. Germline V gene lookup returns CDR1 LGHNT and CDR2 FRNRAP. The CDR3 is CASGTGQGKDEQFF. CDR3 nucleotides: TGTGCTAGTGGTACCGGACAGGGGAAGGATGAGCAGTTCTTC. Full variable domain (missing parts from reference TRBV12-5 and TRBJ2-1): DARVTQTPRHKVTEMGQEVTMRCQPILGHNTVFWYRQTMMQGLELLAYFRNRAPLDDSGMPKDRFSAEMPDATLATLKIQPSEPRDSAVYFCASGTGQGKDEQFFGPGTRLTVL.

The chain employs TRBV7-9 and TRBJ2-7; D ambiguous. Trimming left V 2 bases short and J 7 bases short, with 12 bases between. The CDR3 loop spans 13 amino acids. CDR1 and CDR2 (germline): SEHNR, FQNEAQ (reference sequence). In DNA, the CDR3 is TGTGCCAGCAGCTTATATATGGAGTGGGAGCAGTACTTC. The encoded protein is CASSLYMEWEQYF. The variable domain in full, completed from reference TRBV7-9 and TRBJ2-7, reads DTGVSQNPRHKITKRGQNVTFRCDPISEHNRLYWYRQTLGQGPEFLTYFQNEAQLEKSRLLSDRFSAERPKGSFSTLEIQRTEQGDSAMYLCASSLYMEWEQYFGPGTRLTVT.